Sequencing of this T cell receptor beta chain was carried out in a study of blood T cell repertoires in COVID-19. Data came from immunoSEQ multiplex PCR; TCRdb stores just in-frame clones and leaves some out. The data hold approximately 110,000 clones, with 70% to 90% observed a single time. This clonotype originated in a woman aged 45-65 years with acute or convalescent COVID-19. The sample consisted of peripheral blood.

The DNA of the CDR3 is TGTGCCAGCAGCTTAATGAGTGATTCACCCCTCCACTTT. It encodes CASSLMSDSPLHF. The gene calls are TRBV11-1 and TRBJ1-6; D gene unclear. V lost 2 bases and J 8 bases, leaving 7 bases between the germline ends. There are 13 residues in the CDR3. Germline lookup yields CDR1 SGHAT and CDR2 FQDESV (reference sequence).